These 22 T cell receptor beta chains originate from one sample sequenced in a study of blood T cell repertoires in COVID-19. Sequencing was performed with immunoSEQ multiplex PCR; in TCRdb, only in-frame clones are kept and a portion is missing. The sample lists over 350,000 clones; approximately 87% were seen once. The sample taken for sequencing was PBMCs or T cells enriched from blood (not recorded which). Receptors were obtained from a woman in her forties or fifties who had recovered from COVID-19.

This clone has a single count. The chain links TRBV10-3 to TRBJ2-5, with 8 bases aligning to TRBD2. With 8 bases clipped from V and 5 bases from J, the junction kept 10 bases outside the gene matches. CDR1 is ENHRY, CDR2 SYGVKD, per germline. The CDR3 has 14 residues. Written as DNA, the CDR3 is TGTGCCATCGGAAGTAGCGGGGTTTGGGAGACCCAGTACTTC. It codes for CAIGSSGVWETQYF.

This clone has just one count. The J gene is TRBJ2-2, the V gene TRBV11-3; TRBD1 aligns across 8 bases. The CDR3 extends over 15 amino acids. Per germline, CDR1 SGHNT and CDR2 YENEEA. V was pared by 5 bases and J by 4 bases, with 6 bases of the junction left unmatched. The CDR3 sequence is CASSIGQGGTGELFF. The CDR3 DNA sequence: TGTGCCAGCAGCATCGGACAGGGAGGCACCGGGGAGCTGTTTTTT.

The V and J genes are TRBV7-9 and TRBJ2-2; 7 bases are shared with TRBD2. The CDR3 consists of 17 residues. Looked up from germline, CDR1 is SEHNR and CDR2 is FQNEAQ (reference sequence). Trimming took 4 bases from V and 0 from J; bases not matched to a gene: 8. In DNA, the CDR3 is TGTGCCAGCAGCTCTCAACGGGGGGTCCCGAACACCGGGGAGCTGTTTTTT. Translating gives CASSSQRGVPNTGELFF.

The chain employs TRBV3-1 (or the pseudogene TRBV3-2) and TRBJ2-1; 11 nucleotides align to TRBD1. Germline values: CDR1 LGHDT, CDR2 YNNKEL (reference sequence). The CDR3 sequence is 16 residues long. Germline trimming cut 2 bases from V and 7 bases from J; bases unmatched to any gene: 7. CDR3 sequence (DNA): TGTGCCAGCAGCCAACCTAGGACAGGGGGCTTGAATGAGCAGTTCTTC. It is translated as CASSQPRTGGLNEQFF.

This chain uses TRBV28 with TRBJ2-7; 10 bases line up with TRBD2. Germline CDR1 MDHEN, CDR2 SYDVKM. The trim removed 6 bases at V and 6 bases at J, leaving 14 bases unmatched. The CDR3 covers 16 residues. CDR3 in amino acids: CASRDSSGLATFEQYF. The CDR3 nucleotides are TGTGCCAGCAGGGATTCATCGGGACTAGCGACCTTCGAGCAGTACTTC.

The chain combines TRBV12-3 or TRBV12-4 with TRBJ2-2, with TRBD2 as a possible D gene (5 bases). V was trimmed by 7 bases and J by 7 bases, leaving 10 bases between them. CDR3 length equals 12 residues. The CDR3 here is CASTLRGGELFF. The CDR3 nucleotides are TGTGCCAGCACGTTACGGGGCGGGGAGCTGTTTTTT.

V and J are TRBV5-1 and TRBJ2-1, with no clear D. This CDR3 spans 11 amino acids. The V and J ends lost 4 bases and 7 bases respectively, with 6 bases between them. Germline lookup yields CDR1 SGHRS and CDR2 YFSETQ. The CDR3 region is CASSPSNEQFF. Written as DNA, the CDR3 is TGCGCCAGCAGCCCCAGTAATGAGCAGTTCTTC.

This chain joins TRBV29-1 and TRBJ2-1; tentatively, D is TRBD2 (5 bases). The CDR3 is 15 amino acids. Between the trimmed V and J ends, which lost 6 bases and 0 bases, there was a span of 15 bases. Germline CDR1 reads SQVTM; CDR2 reads ANQGSEA. CDR3 in DNA: TGCAGCGTGAGAGGGTGGAAGAGCTCCTACAATGAGCAGTTCTTC. Its protein product is CSVRGWKSSYNEQFF.

The chain employs TRBV7-9 and TRBJ1-2; D possibly corresponds to TRBD1 (5 bases). Trimming stripped 2 bases from V and 7 bases from J, with 14 bases between. CDR3 size: 14 residues. Looked up from germline, CDR1 is SEHNR and CDR2 is FQNEAQ (reference sequence). The CDR3 region is CASSLSGVRGGYTF. CDR3 nucleotides: TGTGCCAGCAGCTTAAGCGGGGTTAGGGGTGGCTACACCTTC.

V usage is TRBV2 and J usage is TRBJ1-1; 7 bases map to TRBD1. The germline V gene encodes CDR1 SNHLY and CDR2 FYNNEI. The CDR3 sequence is 12 residues long. With V trimmed by 11 bases and J by 4 bases, 7 bases remained unmatched. CDR3 protein: CAEQGESTEAFF. The CDR3 DNA follows: TGTGCCGAGCAGGGGGAGAGCACTGAAGCTTTCTTT.

This clone has only one observation. The V and J genes are TRBV7-2 and TRBJ2-1, with 8 positions matching TRBD2. V gave up 4 bases and J gave up 5 bases; unmatched junction bases: 10. Looked up from germline, CDR1 is SGHTA and CDR2 is FQGNSA. The CDR3 is made up of 16 amino acids. This chain's CDR3 is CASSSPRGGRNNEQFF. CDR3 bases: TGTGCCAGCAGCTCCCCCCGGGGGGGACGGAACAATGAGCAGTTCTTC.

Only one count was recorded for this clone. This chain joins TRBV7-3 and TRBJ2-1; no definite D call. The CDR3 runs 13 residues. From germline, CDR1 is SGHTA and CDR2 FQGTGA. The V and J ends lost 5 bases and 10 bases respectively, with 15 bases between them. CDR3 protein: CASSQPPGREQFF. As DNA, the CDR3 is TGTGCCAGCAGCCAGCCACCGGGTCGGGAGCAGTTCTTC.

V is TRBV15 and J is TRBJ2-1, with a tentative D call TRBD2 (7 bases). The germline V and J ends were trimmed by 0 bases and 1 base, with 13 bases remaining between them. The length of the CDR3 is 17 residues. Germline CDR1 is LNHNV and CDR2 is YYDKDF (reference sequence). CDR3 sequence: CATSRDGGATSYNEQFF. The CDR3 DNA follows: TGTGCCACCAGCAGAGATGGGGGGGCCACATCCTACAATGAGCAGTTCTTC.

The gene calls are TRBV10-3 and TRBJ2-5, with a tentative D call TRBD2 (7 bases). CDR3 length: 15 residues. The germline CDR1 and CDR2 sequences are ENHRY and SYGVKD. Between the trimmed V and J ends, which lost 10 bases and 5 bases, there was a span of 23 bases. CDR3 nucleotides: TGTGCCACAGGGGTATCGGGGGGCCTAGGGGAGACCCAGTACTTC. It is translated as CATGVSGGLGETQYF.

This clone was seen just once. The rearrangement links TRBV6-5 to TRBJ2-7, with D possibly TRBD1 on 6 matching bases. Germline CDR1 MNHEY, CDR2 SVGAGI. The CDR3 contains 15 residues. Trimming left V 6 bases short and J 0 bases short, with 15 bases between. The CDR3 here is CASRIQGLGSYEQYF. The CDR3 DNA reads as TGTGCCAGCAGGATACAGGGCCTTGGCTCCTACGAGCAGTACTTC.

The V gene is TRBV4-3, the J gene TRBJ1-6, with D hard to call. The CDR3 runs to 14 residues. V lost 4 bases to trimming and J lost 6 bases, with 10 bases between them. Germline-derived CDR1 and CDR2 are LGHNA and YSLEER. CDR3 bases: TGCGCCAGCAGCCTCGTTACACCTAATTCACCCCTCCACTTT. It translates to CASSLVTPNSPLHF.

This chain connects TRBV5-5 to TRBJ2-7, with no clear D. V was trimmed by 3 bases and J by 0 bases, leaving 10 bases between them. CDR1 SGHKS and CDR2 YYEKEE come from the germline V gene (reference sequence). The CDR3 consists of 14 residues. The CDR3 here is CASSSTWASYEQYF. In DNA, the CDR3 is TGTGCCAGCAGCTCCACGTGGGCCTCCTACGAGCAGTACTTC.

The chain carries TRBV19 and TRBJ1-1, with D tentatively TRBD1 (5 bases). The V gene's germline CDR1 is LNHDA and CDR2 SQIVND (reference sequence). With 1 base removed from V and 5 bases from J, the gap between germline ends came to 11 bases. This CDR3 has 14 residues. In DNA, the CDR3 is TGTGCCAGTAGTATAGCGTCGGCAGGGACTGAAGCTTTCTTT. Residues: CASSIASAGTEAFF.

The rearrangement uses TRBV19 and TRBJ2-2; possibly TRBD2 for D (6 bases). The CDR3 has 14 amino acids. The germline V gene has CDR1 LNHDA and CDR2 SQIVND (reference sequence). V was trimmed by 5 bases and J by 1 base, leaving 8 bases between them. In nucleotides, the CDR3 is TGTGCCAGTAGTCTGGAGGGGAACACCGGGGAGCTGTTTTTT. It translates to CASSLEGNTGELFF.

The V call is TRBV9, the J call TRBJ1-2; weak D call: TRBD1 (6 bases). Germline values: CDR1 SGDLS, CDR2 YYNGEE. The CDR3 runs 16 residues. Trimming pared 0 bases from V and 4 bases from J, leaving 16 bases between. The CDR3 spells CASSVGSDRGAYGYTF. In nucleotides, the CDR3 is TGTGCCAGCAGCGTAGGTTCGGACAGAGGAGCCTATGGCTACACCTTC.

Regarding this clone: One junction end does not reproduce the germline sequence, and a read error may be involved. V is TRBV9 and J is TRBJ1-6; 9 nucleotides agree with TRBD1. This CDR3 has 15 residues. Germline CDR1 SGDLS, CDR2 YYNGEE. CDR3 loop: CASSAGTGLNLPLHF. The DNA for the CDR3 is TGTGCCAGCAGCGCCGGGACAGGGTTAAATTTACCCCTCCACTTT.

V gene TRBV7-2 combines with J gene TRBJ2-3; D remains unclear. The CDR3 spans 12 residues. Germline values: CDR1 SGHTA, CDR2 FQGNSA. V dropped 4 bases and J dropped 3 bases, with 5 bases sitting between them. CDR3 protein: CASSSYTDTQYF. The CDR3 nucleotides are TGTGCCAGCAGCTCGTATACAGATACGCAGTATTTT.